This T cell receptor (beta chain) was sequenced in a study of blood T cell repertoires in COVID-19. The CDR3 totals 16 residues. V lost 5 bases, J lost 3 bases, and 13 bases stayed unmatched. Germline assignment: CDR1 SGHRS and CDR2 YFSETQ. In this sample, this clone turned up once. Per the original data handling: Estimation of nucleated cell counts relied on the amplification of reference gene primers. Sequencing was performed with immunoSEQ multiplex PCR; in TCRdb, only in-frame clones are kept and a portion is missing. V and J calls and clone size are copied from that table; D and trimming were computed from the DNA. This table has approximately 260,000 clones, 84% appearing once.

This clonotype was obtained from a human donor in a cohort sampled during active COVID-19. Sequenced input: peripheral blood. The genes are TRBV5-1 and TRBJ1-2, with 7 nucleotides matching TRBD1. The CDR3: CASSQDRVDIYYGYTF. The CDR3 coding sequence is TGCGCCAGCAGTCAAGACAGGGTAGATATCTACTATGGCTACACCTTC.